This TCR beta chain was captured in a study of identical twins. Findings and limits, study-wide: The analysis was cross-sectional rather than longitudinal within donors.

Healthy Caucasians supplied all donations. Concerning this clonotype: The antigen is not known.

TCRdb reprocessed the 5' RACE reads with MiXCR, giving one entry per CDR3 protein. The sample contains nearly 900,000 distinct CDR3 sequences, roughly an eighth of which appear only once. The same data also went into a second study, on yellow fever vaccine responses in identical twins.

This receptor was obtained from a woman aged 18-29 years in good health. The sequenced sample consisted of PBMCs.

The CDR3 is CASTLTPSSGGNTDTQYF. The CDR3 bases are TGTGCCAGCACCCTGACCCCCTCTAGCGGGGGCAACACAGATACGCAGTATTTT. The chain employs TRBV28 and TRBJ2-3; 10 bases agree with TRBD2. The CDR3 totals 18 residues. V was clipped by 7 bases and J by 2 bases; unmatched bases: 15. Germline V gene sequence: CDR1 MDHEN, CDR2 SYDVKM.